This is a list of T cell receptor beta chains from one sample in a study of cytomegalovirus exposure and HLA in healthy donors. Here immunoSEQ multiplex PCR was the method, and the copy in TCRdb shows in-frame clones only, minus some. The sample records 160,000 or so clones, over 75% being singletons. Input material: PBMCs. Every receptor here comes from a woman in her 30s in good health and CMV-seronegative. CDR3s include the opening cysteine and the closing phenylalanine or tryptophan. Each record gives: D gene, V gene, J gene, clone size, CDR3 length, CDR3 DNA, CDR3 protein. D genes are given only for firm matches. A row's size may be missing; if present it is once, few, many or a size class.

d_gene: NA
v_gene: TRBV5-1
j_gene: TRBJ1-5
abundance: NA
len: 14
CDR3nt: TGCGCCAGCAGCCCCGACAGGTTCAATCAGCCCCAGCATTTT
CDR3aa: CASSPDRFNQPQHF

d_gene: NA
v_gene: TRBV6-1
j_gene: TRBJ1-2
abundance: NA
len: 13
CDR3nt: TGTGCCAGCAGTGAAGATGGCGGGTTTGGCTACACCTTC
CDR3aa: CASSEDGGFGYTF

d_gene: TRBD1
v_gene: TRBV14
j_gene: TRBJ2-2
abundance: NA
len: 17
CDR3nt: TGTGCCAGCAGCCAAGATCTGGGGACAGGGAACACCGGGGAGCTGTTTTTT
CDR3aa: CASSQDLGTGNTGELFF

d_gene: TRBD2
v_gene: TRBV27
j_gene: TRBJ2-5
abundance: NA
len: 14
CDR3nt: TGTGCCAGCAGGAGACTAGCTCAACAAGAGACCCAGTACTTC
CDR3aa: CASRRLAQQETQYF

d_gene: TRBD1
v_gene: TRBV19
j_gene: TRBJ1-2
abundance: NA
len: 12
CDR3nt: TGTGCCAGTAGGACAGGGTTCTATGGCTACACCTTC
CDR3aa: CASRTGFYGYTF

d_gene: NA
v_gene: TRBV5-1
j_gene: TRBJ2-7
abundance: NA
len: 15
CDR3nt: TGCGCCAGCAGCCCGGCGGGGGCCGGGGGCTACGAGCAGTACTTC
CDR3aa: CASSPAGAGGYEQYF

d_gene: NA
v_gene: TRBV4-1
j_gene: TRBJ1-3
abundance: NA
len: 18
CDR3nt: TGCGCCAGCAGCCAAGTCTCCCCCGGGGGTATATCTGGAAACACCATATATTTT
CDR3aa: CASSQVSPGGISGNTIYF

d_gene: TRBD1
v_gene: TRBV27
j_gene: TRBJ1-2
abundance: NA
len: 14
CDR3nt: TGTGCCAGCAGCCTCCGGACAGGGAACTATGGCTACACCTTC
CDR3aa: CASSLRTGNYGYTF

d_gene: TRBD1
v_gene: TRBV11-2
j_gene: TRBJ2-7
abundance: NA
len: 13
CDR3nt: TGTGCCAGCAGCTCATGGACAGGTTACGAGCAGTACTTC
CDR3aa: CASSSWTGYEQYF

d_gene: TRBD2
v_gene: TRBV5-6
j_gene: TRBJ2-3
abundance: NA
len: 16
CDR3nt: TGTGCCAGCAGCCTCCCTAGCGGGGGCGGCACAGATACGCAGTATTTT
CDR3aa: CASSLPSGGGTDTQYF

d_gene: NA
v_gene: TRBV6-6
j_gene: TRBJ1-2
abundance: NA
len: 14
CDR3nt: TGTGCCAGCAGTTATTCGGGGGAGCCCTATGGCTACACCTTC
CDR3aa: CASSYSGEPYGYTF

d_gene: NA
v_gene: TRBV18
j_gene: TRBJ2-1
abundance: NA
len: 15
CDR3nt: TGTGCCAGCTCACCACCGAGCGGACAGCGCAATGAGCAGTTCTTC
CDR3aa: CASSPPSGQRNEQFF

d_gene: TRBD1
v_gene: TRBV5-6
j_gene: TRBJ2-5
abundance: once
len: 16
CDR3nt: TGTGCCAGCAGCTTTCTATGGGGGACAGGGGGAGAGACCCAGTACTTC
CDR3aa: CASSFLWGTGGETQYF

d_gene: TRBD1
v_gene: TRBV11-2
j_gene: TRBJ1-2
abundance: NA
len: 15
CDR3nt: TGTGCCAGCAGCGCCGACAGGGGGGGGGCTTATGGCTACACCTTC
CDR3aa: CASSADRGGAYGYTF

d_gene: NA
v_gene: TRBV4-2
j_gene: TRBJ2-1
abundance: NA
len: 16
CDR3nt: TGTGCCAGCAGCTTGTCGGGAGAGGGCTCCTACAATGAGCAGTTCTTC
CDR3aa: CASSLSGEGSYNEQFF

d_gene: NA
v_gene: TRBV7-9
j_gene: TRBJ1-6
abundance: NA
len: 11
CDR3nt: TGTGCCAGCAGCCTCGAGGGCCCCCTCCACTTT
CDR3aa: CASSLEGPLHF

d_gene: TRBD2
v_gene: TRBV6-5
j_gene: TRBJ2-2
abundance: once
len: 15
CDR3nt: TGTGCCAGCAGTACACTAGCGGGGGTCACCGGGGAGCTGTTTTTT
CDR3aa: CASSTLAGVTGELFF

d_gene: TRBD1
v_gene: TRBV10-3
j_gene: TRBJ1-2
abundance: NA
len: 16
CDR3nt: TGTGCCATCAGTTCGGCGCAGGGGGCGCCGGGCTATGGCTACACCTTC
CDR3aa: CAISSAQGAPGYGYTF